This T cell receptor (beta chain) derives from a study of CD8+CD57+ T cells in acquired aplastic anemia. This CDR3 is built from 15 residues. V gave up 3 bases and J gave up 3 bases, with 12 bases separating them. This clonotype was counted ten times or more. Genomic DNA served as template for TCR beta VDJ and CDR3 profiling. TCRdb fed the reads into MiXCR, producing one record per CDR3 protein. Here the sample spans fewer than 200,000 distinct CDR3 sequences, about 44% being singletons. Selection for sequencing was limited to patients who had shown CD8+CD57+ cell expansion by flow cytometry. Sequenced sample: sorted CD4+, CD8+, or CD8+CD57+ T cells (not recorded which) from PBMCs. This chain joins TRBV12-3 or TRBV12-4 and TRBJ1-5; D is perhaps TRBD1 (6 bases). The receptor was isolated from a human donor with aplastic anemia. CDR3 coding DNA: TGTGCCAGCAGTTTTGGCCAGGGGTTCAATCAGCCCCAGCATTTT. It translates to CASSFGQGFNQPQHF.